This TCR beta chain came from a study of T-cell memory formation after mild COVID-19. As for the study in general: TCR clusters were largely donor specific. The study's findings and limits: Clones contracting over day 15 to 85 were CD4/CD8 balanced, with later expanders leaning CD4+.

This clonotype was recorded a few times. Its cognate antigen is unknown. Germline V gives CDR1 SGHVS, CDR2 FQNEAQ. J lost 2 bases, V lost 3 bases, and 18 bases had no gene match. CDR3 length equals 20 residues. TCRdb re-called the 5' RACE reads through MiXCR, storing one row per CDR3 protein. The data show about 420,000 distinct CDR3 sequences, more than 20% seen once. The chain combines TRBV7-8 with TRBJ2-1; 8 positions agree with TRBD1. The sequence came from an adult woman who had mild COVID-19 (a few samples of this study predate the infection). Cell type and time point are not known. The sequenced material came from PBMCs or a T cell subset sorted from them (not recorded which). CDR3 DNA: TGTGCCAGCAGCTTTGCTACAGGGGGTAGGCGGACTACCGCCTACAATGAGCAGTTCTTC. As protein: CASSFATGGRRTTAYNEQFF.